The 20 T cell receptor beta chains reported below all come from one sample, sequenced in a study of blood T cells in healthy people across ages. It was with a sample-barcoded 5' primer and a J-beta primer mix that a second PCR of roughly 7 to 12 cycles was run. TCRdb ran MiXCR on the 5' RACE reads and lists one entry per CDR3 protein. The sample consists of 700,000 or so distinct CDR3 sequences, 20% to 25% of them appearing once. Sequencing was done on a sample of blood. These receptors all come from a man in his sixties or seventies in good health.

The chain recombines TRBV7-9 with TRBJ2-3, with 12 nucleotides matching TRBD1. Trimming took 11 bases from V and 6 from J; bases not matched to a gene: 9. The length of the CDR3 is 14 residues. CDR1 is SEHNR and CDR2 is FQNEAQ in the germline V gene (reference sequence). The CDR3 coding sequence is TGTGCCTGCTCCGGGACAGGGGGCGCGGATACGCAGTATTTT. Encoded protein: CACSGTGGADTQYF.

As to this clonotype: At one boundary the junction diverges from the germline segment, which might be a read error. The chain employs TRBV6-6 and TRBJ1-4, with a weak D call TRBD1 (5 bases). The CDR3 has 14 amino acids. Germline CDR1 is MNHNY and CDR2 is SVGAGI (reference sequence). DNA of the CDR3: TGTGCCAGCAGTTACTCAGGTTTGGCAGGGCCCCCGGCTTTT. It codes for CASSYSGLAGPPAF.

This clonotype was seen only once. The CDR3 nucleotides are TGCAGTGCTAGAGTGGCTAGCGGGAGTGGTGAGCAGTTCTTC. Amino acid sequence: CSARVASGSGEQFF. The J gene is TRBJ2-5, the V gene TRBV20-1, with 10 bases identical to TRBD2. The J call may not be correct, given that the DNA end is closer to TRBJ2-1. The CDR3 contains 14 residues. Germline V gene lookup returns CDR1 DFQATT and CDR2 SNEGSKA (reference sequence).

This clonotype was counted between two and nine times. The junction departs from the called germline gene at one end, perhaps through a read error. This chain joins TRBV12-3 or TRBV12-4 and TRBJ2-1, with D maybe TRBD2 (5 bases). CDR3 length: 10 amino acids. CDR3 DNA: TGTGCCAGCAGTTTACAGGAGGCAGTCTTC. Amino acid sequence: CASSLQEAVF.

The chain carries TRBV24-1 and TRBJ2-3, with no clear D. The length of the CDR3 is 15 residues. Trimming removed 2 bases at V and 4 bases at J, with 12 bases between. Germline values: CDR1 KGHDR, CDR2 SFDVKD. CDR3 in DNA: TGTGCCACCAGTGATTCGATTGGGCCACCAGATACGCAGTATTTT. Amino acid sequence: CATSDSIGPPDTQYF.

This clonotype was observed at least ten times. The CDR3 bases are TGCAGTGCCCCGAACCGGGGACAGGGGATCGGGAACATTCAGTACTTC. This translates into CSAPNRGQGIGNIQYF. The chain is built from TRBV20-1 and TRBJ2-4, with 10 nucleotides matching TRBD1. CDR1 is DFQATT and CDR2 is SNEGSKA in the germline V gene (reference sequence). V lost 6 bases and J lost 7; bases outside the gene matches: 15. The CDR3 contains 16 residues.

This clonotype has a handful of counts. The chain has TRBV6-4 and TRBJ2-4; D gene unclear. Germline V gene sequence: CDR1 MRHNA, CDR2 SNTAGT. The CDR3 has 12 amino acids. V was shortened by 7 bases and J by 7 bases, with 11 bases between the two germline ends. CDR3 protein: CASTKASNIQYF. The DNA of the CDR3 is TGTGCCAGCACCAAGGCCTCGAACATTCAGTACTTC.

The chain is built from TRBV7-9 and TRBJ1-1; no firm D call. Germline loops: CDR1 SEHNR, CDR2 FQNEAQ (reference sequence). V lost 4 bases and J 9 bases, leaving 15 bases between the germline ends. CDR3 length: 13 residues. The CDR3 DNA follows: TGTGCCAGCAGCTCCGGCGGCGGCGGGAAAGCTTTCTTT. Encoded protein: CASSSGGGGKAFF.

V is TRBV10-3 and J is TRBJ1-6; 7 bases fit TRBD1. Trimming removed 6 bases from V and 7 bases from J; junction bases left unmatched: 6. The CDR3 consists of 14 residues. Germline V gene sequence: CDR1 ENHRY, CDR2 SYGVKD. The CDR3 nucleotides are TGTGCCATCAGACAGGGGAAGGGGAATTCACCCCTCCACTTT. This codes for CAIRQGKGNSPLHF.

This chain links TRBV20-1 with TRBJ2-2; the match to TRBD1 covers 7 bases. This CDR3 comprises 11 residues. Germline CDR1 DFQATT, CDR2 SNEGSKA (reference sequence). The V and J ends lost 6 bases and 8 bases, in that order; junction bases with no gene match: 3. CDR3: CSADRFGELFF. The CDR3 DNA reads TGCAGTGCGGACAGGTTTGGGGAGCTGTTTTTT.

There are a few counts of this clonotype. The chain is built from TRBV7-2 and TRBJ2-5; possibly TRBD1 or TRBD2 for D (5 bases each). The J call may be in error: the DNA end matches TRBJ2-7 better. CDR3 length equals 15 residues. Germline-derived CDR1 and CDR2 are SGHTA and FQGNSA. CDR3 in amino acids: CASSFSLPGPYEQYF. The DNA for the CDR3 is TGTGCCAGCAGCTTCTCCCTCCCGGGGCCCTACGAGCAGTACTTC.

This chain connects TRBV5-4 to TRBJ2-3; D gene uncertain. Trimming left V 1 base short and J 5 bases short, with 11 bases between. The CDR3 covers 14 residues. From germline, CDR1 is SGHNT and CDR2 YYREEE (reference sequence). In nucleotides, the CDR3 is TGTGCCAGCAGCTTGAAGGCCGAAGGAGATACGCAGTATTTT. Its protein product is CASSLKAEGDTQYF.

This chain uses TRBV20-1 with TRBJ2-7; D may be TRBD2 (7 bases). This CDR3 contains 14 residues. V lost 6 bases to trimming and J lost 3 bases, with 18 bases between them. Germline lookup yields CDR1 DFQATT and CDR2 SNEGSKA (reference sequence). CDR3 sequence (DNA): TGCAGTGCGCCGAGAAGGGGGGGGCTCTACGAGCAGTACTTC. Its translation is CSAPRRGGLYEQYF.

This clonotype was seen a few times. V is TRBV6-1 and J is TRBJ2-3, with 9 bases identical to TRBD2. With 3 bases clipped from V and 4 bases from J, the junction kept 8 bases outside the gene matches. This CDR3 comprises 16 residues. Germline V CDR1 and CDR2: MNHNS, SASEGT. The CDR3 sequence is CASSEWVSGSSDTQYF. The CDR3 nucleotides are TGTGCCAGCAGTGAGTGGGTTAGCGGGAGCTCAGATACGCAGTATTTT.

This clonotype was detected only a few times. The gene calls are TRBV20-1 and TRBJ2-3; TRBD1 matches 12 bases. Germline V gene data show CDR1 as DFQATT and CDR2 as SNEGSKA (reference sequence). The V and J ends lost 3 bases and 1 base, in that order; junction bases with no gene match: 5. The CDR3 runs to 16 residues. The CDR3 region has the DNA TGCAGTGCTAGGACGGGACAGGGGGCTGGCACAGATACGCAGTATTTT. Translating it yields CSARTGQGAGTDTQYF.

This clonotype was observed a handful of times. This chain joins TRBV7-2 and TRBJ2-3; 8 bases fit TRBD2. CDR1 SGHTA and CDR2 FQGNSA come from the germline V gene. Unmatched junction bases numbered 7, after V lost 1 base and J lost 1 base. CDR3 length: 17 residues. DNA for the CDR3: TGTGCCAGCAGCTTAGTTGCTAGCGGGCTCCGCACAGATACGCAGTATTTT. Protein product: CASSLVASGLRTDTQYF.

Only a few counts were recorded for this clonotype. The V call is TRBV9, the J call TRBJ2-3; 7 bases map to TRBD2. V shed 3 bases, J shed 2 bases, and the junction held 6 bases outside the gene matches. CDR1 is SGDLS and CDR2 is YYNGEE in the germline V gene. The CDR3 totals 15 residues. Here the CDR3 reads CASSARGTPTDTQYF. CDR3 DNA sequence: TGTGCCAGCAGCGCGCGGGGGACCCCCACAGATACGCAGTATTTT. Complete variable domain (other parts from reference TRBV9 and TRBJ2-3): DSGVTQTPKHLITATGQRVTLRCSPRSGDLSVYWYQQSLDQGLQFLIQYYNGEERAKGNILERFSAQQFPDLHSELNLSSLELGDSALYFCASSARGTPTDTQYFGPGTRLTVL.

The CDR3 nucleotides read TGCATCTACAGGAAGCGTTCTGCCACTGAAGCTTTCTTT. It translates to CIYRKRSATEAFF. V is TRBV29-1 and J is TRBJ1-1; a weak D match, TRBD1 (5 bases). Germline V gene lookup returns CDR1 SQVTM and CDR2 ANQGSEA. This CDR3 contains 13 residues. Full variable domain (outside the CDR3, taken from reference TRBV29-1 and TRBJ1-1): SAVISQKPSRDICQRGTSLTIQCQVDSQVTMMFWYRQQPGQSLTLIATANQGSEATYESGFVIDKFPISRPNLTFSTLTVSNMSPEDSSIYLCIYRKRSATEAFFGQGTRLTVV.

This chain uses TRBV6-1 with TRBJ2-2; the D gene is possibly TRBD1 (5 bases). V lost 6 bases, J lost 6 bases, and 8 bases lay in between. Germline V gene lookup returns CDR1 MNHNS and CDR2 SASEGT. This CDR3 spans 12 amino acids. In DNA, the CDR3 is TGTGCCAGCAGCGCAGGGCCCGGGGAGCTGTTTTTT. It specifies CASSAGPGELFF.

This clonotype was found a few times. The chain carries TRBV7-9 and TRBJ2-1; D is possibly TRBD1 (5 bases). The J call is in doubt because the DNA end fits TRBJ2-7 better. The CDR3 is 16 residues long. CDR1 is SEHNR, CDR2 FQNEAQ, per germline (reference sequence). CDR3 sequence reads: CASSRGQERASWVQYF. CDR3 coding DNA: TGTGCCAGCAGCAGGGGTCAGGAACGGGCCTCCTGGGTGCAGTACTTC.